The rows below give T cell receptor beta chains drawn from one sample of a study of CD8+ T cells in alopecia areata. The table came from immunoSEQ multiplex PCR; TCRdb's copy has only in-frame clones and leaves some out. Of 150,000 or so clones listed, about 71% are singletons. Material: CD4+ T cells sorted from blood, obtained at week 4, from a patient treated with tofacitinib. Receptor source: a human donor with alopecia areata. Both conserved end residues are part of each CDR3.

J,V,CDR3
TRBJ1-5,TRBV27,CASSLGWDGNQPQHF
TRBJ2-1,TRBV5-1,CASSLGTGYTEQFF
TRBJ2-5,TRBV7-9,CASSSQETQYF
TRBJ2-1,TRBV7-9,CASSSPGDPRIVF
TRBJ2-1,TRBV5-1,CASSLGLAEQFF
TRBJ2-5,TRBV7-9,CASSLWEYQETQYF
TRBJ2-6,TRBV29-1,CSVGTGLSGANVLTF
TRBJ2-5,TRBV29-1,CSVGQLVQETQYF
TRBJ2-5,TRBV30,CAWSNSETQYF
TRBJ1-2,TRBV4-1,CASSPNRGYGYTF
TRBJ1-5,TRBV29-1,CSVGAANQPQHF
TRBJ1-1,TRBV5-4,CASSLVGREAFF
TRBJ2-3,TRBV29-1,CSGRQGAFTDTQYF
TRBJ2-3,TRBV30,CAWNFGFTDTQYF
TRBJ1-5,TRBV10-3,CAISSTGNGNQPQHF
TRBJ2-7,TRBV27,CASSLQGHSAEQYF
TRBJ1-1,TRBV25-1,CASTVQLGPITEAFF
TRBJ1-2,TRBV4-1,CASSQAQKRTGYYGYTF
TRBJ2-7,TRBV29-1,CSAGAAGGVSEQYF
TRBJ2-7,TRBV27,CASSPLAGSYEQYF
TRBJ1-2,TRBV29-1,CSVGVANYGYTF
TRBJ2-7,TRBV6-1,CASSEEGGEQYF
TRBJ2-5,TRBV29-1,CSVRSGGSVETQYF
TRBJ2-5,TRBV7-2,CASSFAGQETQYF
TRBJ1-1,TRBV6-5,CASSQGTAAEAFF
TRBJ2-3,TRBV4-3,CASSSSSRTGGADTQYF
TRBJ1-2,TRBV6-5,CASSTDRIYGYTF
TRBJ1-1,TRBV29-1,CSVDDGQYEAFF